The rows below give T cell receptor beta chains drawn from one sample of a study of blood T cell repertoires in COVID-19. Clones were read by immunoSEQ multiplex PCR, and TCRdb kept only the in-frame ones, dropping some. The sample holds over 350,000 clones, approximately 90% seen once. Sequencing was carried out using PBMCs or T cells enriched from blood (not recorded which). Receptors originate from a woman aged 40 to 55 who had been exposed to COVID-19. Each CDR3 is given with its conserved first and last residue.

>TRBJ1-3|TRBV7-8
CASSSMGVSGNTIYF
>TRBJ2-6|TRBV11-2
CASSPRLRQFSGANVLTF
>TRBJ1-1|TRBV27
CASSLIREGTEAFF
>TRBJ1-1|TRBV11-3
CASSLRAEGTEAFF
>TRBJ2-3|TRBV2
CASSEVGGSSTDTQYF
>TRBJ1-2|TRBV7-2
CASSSGQGGSPNYGYTF
>TRBJ1-2|TRBV6-4
CASRGAEGVGGYTF
>TRBJ2-2|TRBV5-1
CASSPGTNTGELFF
>TRBJ1-1|TRBV3-1/TRBV3-2
CASSRGTVNTEAFF
>TRBJ1-1|TRBV5-6
CASRDGTGEAFF
>TRBJ2-7|TRBV19
CASSPMGTSGTYEQYF
>TRBJ1-1|TRBV5-1
CASSLVPETEAFF
>TRBJ1-1|TRBV30
CAWGGAGAFF
>TRBJ1-4|TRBV2
CASSVSYNEKLFF
>TRBJ1-1|TRBV19
CASSPTGVPNTEAFF
>TRBJ1-2|TRBV3-1/TRBV3-2
CASSLDPSGFGLSHYTF
>TRBJ1-1|TRBV4-3
CASSQALYPGGIDTEAFF
>TRBJ2-1|TRBV19
CASSILSGGKNEQFF
>TRBJ1-4|TRBV18
CASSYTGTNEKLFF
>TRBJ2-6|TRBV5-5
CASSLVPGQGILSGANVLTF
>TRBJ1-1|TRBV29-1
CSVQGGGTEAFF
>TRBJ1-3|TRBV6-5
CASIPGPGTIYF
>TRBJ2-3|TRBV5-4
CASSLSPFREGGTDTQYF
>TRBJ1-5|TRBV7-3
CASSLGQGQPQHF
>TRBJ1-1|TRBV5-6
CASSYIDRDTEAFF
>TRBJ1-2|TRBV11-3
CASSDLTDVGVYGYTF
>TRBJ1-6|TRBV4-1
CASSQGRQSSYNSPLHF
>TRBJ1-1|TRBV15
CATSPDTLGTEAFF
>TRBJ2-2|TRBV27
CASSPRDSGELFF
>TRBJ1-1|TRBV30
CAWSYIHTEAFF
>TRBJ1-2|TRBV3-1/TRBV3-2
CASTPSHQGGYGYTF
>TRBJ2-7|TRBV15
CATSRDRAAIPYEQYF
>TRBJ2-1|TRBV4-1
CASSQERLNNEQFF
>TRBJ2-3|TRBV5-1
CASSVGQSADTQYF
>TRBJ2-7|TRBV7-2
CASSPRRALSSYEQYF
>TRBJ2-5|TRBV9
CASNPSGQETQYF
>TRBJ2-1|TRBV15
CATSGRRGRNEQFF
>TRBJ1-2|TRBV7-2
CASSLLGHANYGYTF
>TRBJ1-2|TRBV29-1
CSVFGQGEGYTF
>TRBJ1-1|TRBV5-1
CASSARTGRLGAFF
>TRBJ1-2|TRBV29-1
CSENREGYGYTF
>TRBJ1-2|TRBV11-3
CASSYRGLPGQGDGYTF
>TRBJ1-3|TRBV6-6
CASSYGTGGRNTIYF
>TRBJ2-5|TRBV3-1/TRBV3-2
CASSQDILASETQYF
>TRBJ2-1|TRBV6-2/TRBV6-3
CASSLAPSYNEQFF
>TRBJ1-1|TRBV29-1
CSGTTGAGTEAFF
>TRBJ2-7|TRBV11-2
CASSLSTGSYEQYF
>TRBJ1-1|TRBV30
CAWSRDRGTEAFF
>TRBJ2-7|TRBV30
CAWNRRGRRYEQYF
>TRBJ1-2|TRBV27
CASSSDWTGNYGYTF
>TRBJ2-6|TRBV5-1
CASSFGGTGANVLTF
>TRBJ2-3|TRBV27
CASSLYTGGDTQYF
>TRBJ2-1|TRBV19
CASSPGTGLLGDEQFF